This T cell receptor (beta chain) was profiled in a study of neurological immune-mediated disorders. This CDR3 has 14 amino acids. CDR1 and CDR2 from the germline V gene are DFQATT and SNEGSKA (reference sequence). MiXCR was run by TCRdb on the 5' RACE reads, yielding one entry per CDR3 protein. This table holds approximately 37,000 distinct CDR3 sequences, about 4.1% found once. This clonotype was seen ten or more times. The TCR originated in a man aged 30 to 45 with multiple sclerosis. The sequencing input was PBMCs. V gene TRBV20-1 combines with J gene TRBJ2-1, with TRBD1 identical over 7 bases. CDR3 in amino acids: CRPGGHDLYNEQFF. The CDR3 DNA sequence: TGCAGGCCAGGGGGACACGACCTATACAATGAGCAGTTCTTC.